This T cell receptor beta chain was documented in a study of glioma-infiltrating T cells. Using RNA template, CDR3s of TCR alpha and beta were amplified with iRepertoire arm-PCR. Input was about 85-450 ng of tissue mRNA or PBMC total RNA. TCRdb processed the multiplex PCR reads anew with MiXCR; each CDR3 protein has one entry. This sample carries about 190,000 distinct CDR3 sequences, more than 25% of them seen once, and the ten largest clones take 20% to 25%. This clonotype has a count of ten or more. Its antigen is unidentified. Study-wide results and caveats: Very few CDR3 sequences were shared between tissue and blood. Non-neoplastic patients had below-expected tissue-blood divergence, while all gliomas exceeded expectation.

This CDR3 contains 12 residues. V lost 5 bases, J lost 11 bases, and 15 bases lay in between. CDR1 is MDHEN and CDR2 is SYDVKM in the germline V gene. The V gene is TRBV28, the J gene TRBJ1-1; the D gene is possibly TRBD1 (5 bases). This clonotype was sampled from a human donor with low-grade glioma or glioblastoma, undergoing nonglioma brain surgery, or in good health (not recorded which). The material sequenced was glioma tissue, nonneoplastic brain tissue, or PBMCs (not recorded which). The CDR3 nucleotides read TGTGCCAGCAGTCCCGGGGACGGATGGGCTTTCTTT. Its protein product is CASSPGDGWAFF. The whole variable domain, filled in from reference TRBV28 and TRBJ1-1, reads DVKVTQSSRYLVKRTGEKVFLECVQDMDHENMFWYRQDPGLGLRLIYFSYDVKMKEKGDIPEGYSVSREKKERFSLILESASTNQTSMYLCASSPGDGWAFFGQGTRLTVV.